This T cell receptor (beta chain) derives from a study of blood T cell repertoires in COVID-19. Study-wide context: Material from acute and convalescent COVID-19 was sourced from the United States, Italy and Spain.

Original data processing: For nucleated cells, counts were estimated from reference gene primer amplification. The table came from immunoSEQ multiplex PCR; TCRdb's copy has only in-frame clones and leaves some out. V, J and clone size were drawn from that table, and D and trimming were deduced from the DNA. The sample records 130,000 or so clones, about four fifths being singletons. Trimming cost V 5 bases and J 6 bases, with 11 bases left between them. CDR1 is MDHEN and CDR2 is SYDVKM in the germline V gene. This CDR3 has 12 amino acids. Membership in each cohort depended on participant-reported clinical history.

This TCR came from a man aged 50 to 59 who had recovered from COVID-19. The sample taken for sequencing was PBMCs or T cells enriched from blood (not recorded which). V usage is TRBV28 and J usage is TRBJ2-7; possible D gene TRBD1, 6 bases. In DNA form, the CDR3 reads TGTGCCAGCAGTACCGGGACAATCGAGCAGTACTTC. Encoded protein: CASSTGTIEQYF.